The clone carrying this T cell receptor beta chain was counted once. The antigen is undetermined. Profiling relied on immunoSEQ multiplex PCR, and the TCRdb table lists in-frame clones only, not all of them. The sample holds roughly 70,000 clones; roughly 76% are singletons and the top ten take roughly 0.94%. ViraFEST used viral peptide pools to expand antigen-specific CD4+ T cells before sequencing. Culture proceeded for under twelve days, and CD4+ T cells were then isolated. Each participant received a vaccine that was either BNT162b2 or mRNA-1273, given as two doses. The sample comes from a study of vaccination effects on CD4 cells after COVID-19. Specimen: CD4+ T cells from PBMCs cultured with HCoV-OC43 spike peptides, collected after COVID-19 vaccination. Subset defined: HCoV-OC43 spike overlapping peptide pool stimulation. The receptor's source is a human donor who received a COVID-19 vaccine.

The CDR3 region is CASSLGTTYNEQFF. The CDR3 DNA sequence: TGTGCCAGCAGCTTAGGGACGACATACAATGAGCAGTTCTTC. The rearrangement joins TRBV7-2 to TRBJ2-1; unclear D gene. This CDR3 comprises 14 residues. Trimming left V 1 base short and J 4 bases short, with 8 bases between. Germline V gene sequence: CDR1 SGHTA, CDR2 FQGNSA.